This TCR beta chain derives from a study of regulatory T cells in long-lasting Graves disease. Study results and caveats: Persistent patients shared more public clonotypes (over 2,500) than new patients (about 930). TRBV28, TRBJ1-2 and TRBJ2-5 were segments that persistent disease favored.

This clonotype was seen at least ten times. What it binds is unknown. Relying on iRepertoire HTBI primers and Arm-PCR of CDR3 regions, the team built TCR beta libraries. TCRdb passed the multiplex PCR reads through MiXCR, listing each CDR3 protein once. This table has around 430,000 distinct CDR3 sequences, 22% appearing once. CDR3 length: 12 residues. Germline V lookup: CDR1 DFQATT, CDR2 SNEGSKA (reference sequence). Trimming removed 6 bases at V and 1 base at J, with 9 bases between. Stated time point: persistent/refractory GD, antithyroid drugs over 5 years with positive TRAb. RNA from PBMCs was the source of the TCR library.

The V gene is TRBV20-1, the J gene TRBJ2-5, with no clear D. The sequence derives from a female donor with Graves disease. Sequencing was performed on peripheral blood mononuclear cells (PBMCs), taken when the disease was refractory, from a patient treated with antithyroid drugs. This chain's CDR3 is CSASPPQETQYF. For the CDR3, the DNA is TGCAGTGCGTCACCCCCCCAAGAGACCCAGTACTTC.